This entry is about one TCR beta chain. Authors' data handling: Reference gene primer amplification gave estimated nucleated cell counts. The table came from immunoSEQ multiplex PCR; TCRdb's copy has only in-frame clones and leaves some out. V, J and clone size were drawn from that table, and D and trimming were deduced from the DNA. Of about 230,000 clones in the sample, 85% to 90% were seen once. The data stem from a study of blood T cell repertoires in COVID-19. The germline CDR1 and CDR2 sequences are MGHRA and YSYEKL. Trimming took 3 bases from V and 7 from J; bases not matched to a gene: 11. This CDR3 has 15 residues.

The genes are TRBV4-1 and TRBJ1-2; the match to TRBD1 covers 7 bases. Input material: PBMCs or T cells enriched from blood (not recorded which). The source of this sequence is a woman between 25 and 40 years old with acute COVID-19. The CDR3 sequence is CASSHTDRAQGGYTF. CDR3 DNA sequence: TGCGCCAGCAGCCATACAGACAGGGCCCAGGGTGGCTACACCTTC.